This T cell receptor (beta chain) is from a study of T cell responses to AZD1222 COVID-19 vaccine. Study observations and caveats: At 160-218 and 743-854, vaccine-associated CD4 TCRs were dominant, and they spanned spike.

This clone was seen a single time. What it binds is not known. V gave up 10 bases and J gave up 8 bases, with 12 bases separating them. This CDR3 is built from 12 residues. Germline CDR1 reads SEHNR; CDR2 reads FQNEAQ (reference sequence). TCRdb's table, derived via immunoSEQ multiplex PCR, lists solely in-frame clones and lacks some. Of some 140,000 clones in the sample, about 80% are singletons; the top ten hold roughly 4.3%. The sequences come from peripheral blood, collected on day 0 of AZD1222 vaccination. The V gene is TRBV7-9, the J gene TRBJ1-6; D is unclear. The source of this sequence is an adult in good health. The chain's CDR3 is CATQSGDSPLHF. CDR3 bases: TGTGCCACTCAATCCGGTGATTCACCCCTCCACTTT.